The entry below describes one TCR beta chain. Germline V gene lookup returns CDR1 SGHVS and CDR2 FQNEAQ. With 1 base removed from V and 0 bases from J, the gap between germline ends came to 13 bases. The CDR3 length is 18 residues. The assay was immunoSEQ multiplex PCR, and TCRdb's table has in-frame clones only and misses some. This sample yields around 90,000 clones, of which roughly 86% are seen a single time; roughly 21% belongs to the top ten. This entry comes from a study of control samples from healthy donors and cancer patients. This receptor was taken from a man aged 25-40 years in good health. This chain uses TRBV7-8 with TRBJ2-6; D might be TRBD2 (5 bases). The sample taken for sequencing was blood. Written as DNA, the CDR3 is TGTGCCAGCAGCTTAGGGTACCTAGCTAGCTCTGGGGCCAACGTCCTGACTTTC. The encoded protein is CASSLGYLASSGANVLTF.